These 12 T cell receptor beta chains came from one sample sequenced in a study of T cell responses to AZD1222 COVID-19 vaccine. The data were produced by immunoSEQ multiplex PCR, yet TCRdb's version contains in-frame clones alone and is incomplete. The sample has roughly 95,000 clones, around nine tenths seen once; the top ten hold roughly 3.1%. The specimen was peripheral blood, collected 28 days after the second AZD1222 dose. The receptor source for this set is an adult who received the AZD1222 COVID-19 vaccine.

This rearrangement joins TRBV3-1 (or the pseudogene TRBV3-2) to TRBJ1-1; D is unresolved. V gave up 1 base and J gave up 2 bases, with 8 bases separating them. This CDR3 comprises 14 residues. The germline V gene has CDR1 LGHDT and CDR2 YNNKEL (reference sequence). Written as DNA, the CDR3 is TGTGCCAGCAGCCAAGGATACAGTAACACTGAAGCTTTCTTT. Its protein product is CASSQGYSNTEAFF.

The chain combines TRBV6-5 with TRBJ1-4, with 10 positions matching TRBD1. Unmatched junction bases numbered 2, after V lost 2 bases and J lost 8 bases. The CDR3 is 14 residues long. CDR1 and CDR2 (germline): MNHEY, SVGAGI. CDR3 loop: CASSYGTGEEKLFF. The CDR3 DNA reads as TGTGCCAGCAGTTACGGGACAGGGGAGGAAAAACTGTTTTTT.

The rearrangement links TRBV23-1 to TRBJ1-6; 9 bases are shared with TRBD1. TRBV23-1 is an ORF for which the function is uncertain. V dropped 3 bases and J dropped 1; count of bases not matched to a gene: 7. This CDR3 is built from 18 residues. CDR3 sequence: CASSHRDRGASYNSPLHF. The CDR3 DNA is TGCGCCAGCAGTCACCGAGACAGGGGGGCGTCCTATAATTCACCCCTCCACTTT.

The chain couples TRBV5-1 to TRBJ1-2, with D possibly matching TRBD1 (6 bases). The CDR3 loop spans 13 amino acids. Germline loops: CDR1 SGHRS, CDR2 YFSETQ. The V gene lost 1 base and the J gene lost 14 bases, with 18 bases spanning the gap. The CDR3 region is CASSLFGQTDWTF. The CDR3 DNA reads TGCGCCAGCAGCTTGTTCGGACAGACCGACTGGACCTTC.

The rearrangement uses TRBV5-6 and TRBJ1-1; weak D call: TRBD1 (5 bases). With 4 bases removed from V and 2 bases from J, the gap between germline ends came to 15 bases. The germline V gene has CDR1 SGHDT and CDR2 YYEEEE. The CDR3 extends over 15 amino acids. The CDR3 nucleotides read TGTGCCAGCAGCCCCGGAGGGAGGGGAAACACTGAAGCTTTCTTT. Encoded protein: CASSPGGRGNTEAFF.

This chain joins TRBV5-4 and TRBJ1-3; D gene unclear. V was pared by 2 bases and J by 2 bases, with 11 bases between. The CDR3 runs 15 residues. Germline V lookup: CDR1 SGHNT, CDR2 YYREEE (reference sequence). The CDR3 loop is CASSFRGPTGNTIYF. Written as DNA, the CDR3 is TGTGCCAGCAGCTTTCGCGGCCCGACTGGAAACACCATATATTTT.

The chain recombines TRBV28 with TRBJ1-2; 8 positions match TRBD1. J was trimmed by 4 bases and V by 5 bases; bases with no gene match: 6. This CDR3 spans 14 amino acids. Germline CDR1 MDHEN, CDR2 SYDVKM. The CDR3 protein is CASSGTGLAYGYTF. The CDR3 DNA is TGTGCCAGCAGTGGGACAGGTCTGGCCTATGGCTACACCTTC.

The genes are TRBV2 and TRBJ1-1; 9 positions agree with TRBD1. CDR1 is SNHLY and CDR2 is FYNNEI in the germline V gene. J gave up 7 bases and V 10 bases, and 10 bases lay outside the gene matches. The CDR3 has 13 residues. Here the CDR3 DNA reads TGTGCCACTACACAGGGGGCAGGTGGTGAAGCTTTCTTT. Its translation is CATTQGAGGEAFF. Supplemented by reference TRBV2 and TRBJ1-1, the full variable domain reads EPEVTQTPSHQVTQMGQEVILRCVPISNHLYFYWYRQILGQKVEFLVSFYNNEISEKSEIFDDQFSVERPDGSNFTLKIRSTKLEDSAMYFCATTQGAGGEAFFGQGTRLTVV.

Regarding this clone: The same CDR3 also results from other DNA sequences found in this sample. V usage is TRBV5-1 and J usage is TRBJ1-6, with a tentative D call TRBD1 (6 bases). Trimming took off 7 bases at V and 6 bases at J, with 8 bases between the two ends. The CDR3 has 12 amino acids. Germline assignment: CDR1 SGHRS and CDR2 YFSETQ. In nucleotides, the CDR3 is TGCGCCAGCCGGGACACTAATTCACCCCTCCACTTT. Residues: CASRDTNSPLHF.

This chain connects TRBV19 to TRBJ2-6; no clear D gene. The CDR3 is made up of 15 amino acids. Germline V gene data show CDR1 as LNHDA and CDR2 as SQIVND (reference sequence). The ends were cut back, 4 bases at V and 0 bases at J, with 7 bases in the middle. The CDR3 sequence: CASSTLISGANVLTF. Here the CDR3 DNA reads TGTGCCAGTAGTACCCTAATCTCTGGGGCCAACGTCCTGACTTTC. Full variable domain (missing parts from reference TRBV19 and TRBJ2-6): DGGITQSPKYLFRKEGQNVTLSCEQNLNHDAMYWYRQDPGQGLRLIYYSQIVNDFQKGDIAEGYSVSREKKESFPLTVTSAQKNPTAFYLCASSTLISGANVLTFGAGSRLTVL.

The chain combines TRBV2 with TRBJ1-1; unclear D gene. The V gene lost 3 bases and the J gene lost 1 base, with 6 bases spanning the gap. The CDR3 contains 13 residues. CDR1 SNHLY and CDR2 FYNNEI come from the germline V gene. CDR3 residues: CASSEFGNTEAFF. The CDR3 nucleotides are TGTGCCAGCAGTGAGTTTGGGAACACTGAAGCTTTCTTT.

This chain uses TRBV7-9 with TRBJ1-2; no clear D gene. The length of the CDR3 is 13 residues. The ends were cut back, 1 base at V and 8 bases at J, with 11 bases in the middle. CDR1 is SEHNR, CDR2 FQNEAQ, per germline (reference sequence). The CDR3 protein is CASSLDNLGGYTF. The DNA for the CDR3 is TGTGCCAGCAGCTTAGACAACCTCGGAGGCTACACCTTC.